The TCR beta chain described here comes from a study of T cell repertoires in cytomegalovirus infection. Study information: Selected CMV epitopes included recently identified HLA-C-restricted ones as well as well-studied HLA-B-restricted ones. Public TCR beta signatures indicated both CMV infection and matching HLA type. Study results and caveats: HLA-C-restricted CMV-specific TCR beta clonotypes were dominant in the ex vivo response. Of the TCR beta families, the public ones yielded a cumulative frequency that identified carriers of CMV plus the relevant HLA.

CDR3 length: 13 residues. Germline-derived CDR1 and CDR2 are SQVTM and ANQGSEA. Between the trimmed V and J ends, which lost 0 bases and 10 bases, there was a span of 13 bases. TCRdb itself ran the reads through MiXCR, one entry per CDR3 protein. The sample consists of 230,000 or so distinct CDR3 sequences, approximately 38% of them appearing once. About this clonotype itself: Its antigen is as yet unknown.

This sample comprised CD8+ T cells from cultured PBMCs, obtained from culture after CMV antigen stimulation. The V and J genes are TRBV29-1 and TRBJ2-1; D is perhaps TRBD2 (5 bases). This TCR was sampled from a human donor in good health (CMV status not recorded). Some clones in this sample may be carry-over from other donors' samples. CDR3 sequence (DNA): TGCAGCGTTGAAGAAGGGTTTCCGGGGGAGCAGTTCTTC. Its translation is CSVEEGFPGEQFF.